This TCR beta chain came from a study of blood T cell repertoires in COVID-19. Background on the study: Sites across the United States, Italy and Spain contributed samples from acute and convalescent COVID-19. In each case, the material was cDNA or gDNA derived from T cells, B-cell-depleted T cells, or PBMCs.

How the authors handled the data: Estimates of nucleated cell counts were drawn from the amplification of reference gene primers. The protocol was immunoSEQ multiplex PCR, while the TCRdb copy is restricted to in-frame clones and leaves out a portion. For V, J and clone size, that table is used; D and trimming come from the DNA. The sample consists of over 150,000 clones, approximately 88% of them appearing once. Participant-reported clinical history was the basis for cohort assignment. Germline values: CDR1 LNHDA, CDR2 SQIVND (reference sequence). This CDR3 contains 17 residues. V lost 6 bases and J 5 bases, leaving 23 bases between the germline ends.

V and J are TRBV19 and TRBJ1-5; tentative D call: TRBD1 (6 bases). The sample taken for sequencing was PBMCs or T cells enriched from blood (not recorded which). The source is a woman in her 30s who had recovered from COVID-19. The CDR3 DNA follows: TGTGCCAGTAGCACTCACCCCGGGGGGCGTCCCTATCAGCCCCAGCATTTT. This sequence encodes CASSTHPGGRPYQPQHF.